These 27 T cell receptor beta chains share one sample of origin, sequenced in a study of T cells in Graves' hyperthyroidism and ophthalmopathy. RNA transcripts were the template for amplifying TCR beta CDR3 regions. HTBI primers were employed in a first-round RT-PCR of the TCR CDR3. TCRdb reprocessed the multiplex PCR reads via MiXCR and lists one record per CDR3 protein. The top ten hold around 31% of the sample, which has around 700,000 distinct CDR3 sequences, approximately 40% seen once. Material: blood. Receptor source: a woman aged 40 to 49 with Graves' hyperthyroidism.

This clonotype occurred many times. The chain recombines TRBV29-1 with TRBJ2-5, with D perhaps matching TRBD1 (6 bases). The V end lost 7 bases, the J end lost 5 bases, and 17 bases lay between the germline ends. This CDR3 comprises 13 residues. Germline V gene sequence: CDR1 SQVTM, CDR2 ANQGSEA. CDR3 region: CSALQGLGETQYF. CDR3 coding DNA: TGCAGCGCCCTACAGGGATTGGGGGAGACCCAGTACTTC.

The table lists this clonotype with many counts. This chain joins TRBV7-3 and TRBJ1-6; 7 bases are a match to TRBD1. Germline V CDR1 and CDR2: SGHTA, FQGTGA. The CDR3 loop spans 15 amino acids. Unmatched junction bases numbered 8, after V lost 4 bases and J lost 8 bases. The CDR3 sequence: CASSSQTGRDSPLHF. CDR3 nucleotide sequence: TGTGCCAGCAGCTCCCAGACAGGGAGGGATTCACCCCTCCACTTT.

This clonotype was detected only a few times. This chain connects TRBV11-2 to TRBJ1-1; TRBD1 matches at 9 bases. Germline V CDR1 and CDR2: SGHAT, FQNNGV. The CDR3 contains 15 residues. V was clipped by 6 bases and J by 3 bases; unmatched bases: 8. DNA of the CDR3: TGTGCCAGCAGTTACTTTCGGACAGGGGACACTGAAGCTTTCTTT. This sequence encodes CASSYFRTGDTEAFF.

This chain uses TRBV10-3 with TRBJ2-7; unclear D gene. Germline CDR1 reads ENHRY; CDR2 reads SYGVKD. This CDR3 spans 14 amino acids. Trimming cost V 0 bases and J 2 bases, with 8 bases left between them. The CDR3 reads CAISESTWAYEQYF. CDR3 bases: TGTGCCATCAGTGAGTCGACGTGGGCCTACGAGCAGTACTTC.

This clonotype was seen more than once but under ten times. The chain is built from TRBV7-8 and TRBJ1-4, with 12 bases identical to TRBD1. The trim removed 3 bases at V and 10 bases at J, leaving 3 bases unmatched. This CDR3 contains 14 residues. Germline-derived CDR1 and CDR2 are SGHVS and FQNEAQ. The CDR3 sequence is CASSLGQGARKLFF. In DNA form, the CDR3 reads TGTGCCAGCAGCTTGGGACAGGGGGCTCGAAAACTGTTTTTT.

The chain recombines TRBV7-8 with TRBJ1-2; D gene unclear. Germline CDR1 reads SGHVS; CDR2 reads FQNEAQ. CDR3 length equals 15 residues. The V end lost 5 bases, the J end lost 7 bases, and 20 bases lay between the germline ends. This CDR3 is CASSPPTRQAGGYTF. The CDR3 DNA sequence: TGTGCCAGCAGCCCCCCGACCAGGCAGGCGGGTGGCTACACCTTC.

The chain carries TRBV10-3 and TRBJ1-2; 9 bases line up with TRBD1. Germline CDR1 and CDR2: ENHRY and SYGVKD. Trimming at V came to 4 bases and at J to 5 bases, leaving 5 bases not matched to a gene. CDR3 length equals 14 residues. The CDR3 DNA reads as TGTGCCATCAGTGTAGGACAGGGGAAGTATGGCTACACCTTC. As protein: CAISVGQGKYGYTF.

There are a few counts of this clonotype. The V call is TRBV6-5, the J call TRBJ1-3; D remains unclear. The CDR3 runs to 14 residues. The V gene lost 0 bases and the J gene lost 2 bases, with 5 bases spanning the gap. CDR1 MNHEY and CDR2 SVGAGI come from the germline V gene. CDR3 amino acids: CASSYSDAGNTIYF. The CDR3 DNA reads as TGTGCCAGCAGTTACTCGGACGCTGGAAACACCATATATTTT.

On this clonotype: This may stem from a read error, because a much larger clone lies one nucleotide away. The chain is built from TRBV10-3 and TRBJ2-5; tentatively, D is TRBD2 (8 bases). V was clipped by 3 bases and J by 5 bases, with 31 bases between them. Germline CDR1 reads ENHRY; CDR2 reads SYGVKD. The CDR3 totals 20 residues. The chain's CDR3 is CAISDRLGKRTSRGTETQYF. In DNA form, the CDR3 reads TGTGCCATCAGTGACCGACTTGGGAAACGGACTAGCAGGGGGACGGAGACCCAGTACTTC.

This clonotype was seen a handful of times. V usage is TRBV2 and J usage is TRBJ1-4, with no clear D. The CDR3 runs 14 residues. The V end lost 8 bases, the J end lost 6 bases, and 16 bases lay between the germline ends. CDR1 is SNHLY, CDR2 FYNNEI, per germline. The CDR3 is CASSPAAGDEKLFF. The CDR3 DNA sequence: TGTGCCAGCTCACCTGCTGCCGGGGATGAAAAACTGTTTTTT.

Note on this clonotype: A read error may be the cause here, since a much bigger clone is one base away. The chain is built from TRBV5-8 and TRBJ1-5; 7 nucleotides line up with TRBD1. The V and J ends lost 5 bases and 3 bases, in that order; junction bases with no gene match: 2. The germline V gene has CDR1 SGHTS and CDR2 YDEGEE. The CDR3 is made up of 13 amino acids. CDR3 sequence (DNA): TGTGCCAGCAGGGGACAGTACAATCAGCCCCAGCATTTT. This encodes CASRGQYNQPQHF.

CDR3 residues: CAWSPYWQISNQPQHF. In DNA form, the CDR3 reads TGTGCCTGGAGTCCCTACTGGCAGATCAGCAATCAGCCCCAGCATTTT. The V call is TRBV30, the J call TRBJ1-5, with no clear D. Trimming removed 2 bases at V and 1 base at J, with 15 bases between. The CDR3 runs 16 residues. CDR1 is GTSNPN and CDR2 is SVGIG in the germline V gene (reference sequence).

This clonotype was counted between two and nine times. The chain is built from TRBV4-3 and TRBJ1-3; D possibly corresponds to TRBD1 (5 bases). CDR1 is LGHNA, CDR2 YSLEER, per germline. V was shortened by 1 base and J by 2 bases, with 9 bases between the two germline ends. The CDR3 has 15 amino acids. CDR3 DNA: TGCGCCAGCAGCCAAGTAGGGGTAACTGGAAACACCATATATTTT. This translates into CASSQVGVTGNTIYF.

The chain employs TRBV5-1 and TRBJ1-1; a weak D match, TRBD1 (6 bases). CDR3 length: 16 residues. V was trimmed by 3 bases and J by 3 bases, leaving 18 bases between them. CDR1 SGHRS and CDR2 YFSETQ come from the germline V gene. In DNA, the CDR3 is TGCGCCAGCAGCTCGGGGGCCGGGACCCGGGACACTGAAGCTTTCTTT. As protein: CASSSGAGTRDTEAFF.

Many counts were recorded for this clonotype. The J gene is TRBJ1-2, the V gene TRBV20-1; TRBD1 aligns across 7 bases. Germline CDR1 DFQATT, CDR2 SNEGSKA (reference sequence). This CDR3 region has 12 residues. Germline trimming cut 4 bases from V and 4 bases from J; bases unmatched to any gene: 3. The CDR3 is CSAIEGAYGYTF. DNA for the CDR3: TGCAGTGCTATTGAGGGGGCCTATGGCTACACCTTC.

The V call is TRBV7-3, the J call TRBJ2-2, with D perhaps assigned TRBD1 or TRBD2 (5 bases each). The germline V and J ends were trimmed by 5 bases and 10 bases, with 23 bases remaining between them. The CDR3 spans 16 residues. Germline assignment: CDR1 SGHTA and CDR2 FQGTGA. The CDR3 DNA is TGTGCCAGCAGCCTCCAAGCTCCCGGGGCCGGTGAGGAGCTGTTTTTT. This translates into CASSLQAPGAGEELFF.

This clonotype showed up many times. The chain links TRBV11-2 to TRBJ2-7; no definite D call. The germline V and J ends were trimmed by 6 bases and 2 bases, with 11 bases remaining between them. Germline values: CDR1 SGHAT, CDR2 FQNNGV. The CDR3 has 13 amino acids. CDR3 in amino acids: CASRSIRTYEQYF. As DNA, the CDR3 is TGTGCCAGCAGATCTATTCGGACCTACGAGCAGTACTTC.

The chain carries TRBV29-1 and TRBJ2-3, with D maybe TRBD1 (6 bases). Germline-derived CDR1 and CDR2 are SQVTM and ANQGSEA. This CDR3 spans 10 amino acids. V was pared by 5 bases and J by 10 bases, with 10 bases between. CDR3 region: CSVSRTAQYF. DNA for the CDR3: TGCAGCGTTTCAAGGACAGCGCAGTATTTT.

In this sample, this clonotype turned up many times. The chain recombines TRBV10-3 with TRBJ1-2, with 7 bases that match TRBD1. The V gene's germline CDR1 is ENHRY and CDR2 SYGVKD. The CDR3 runs to 13 residues. V lost 6 bases, J lost 2 bases, and 3 bases stayed unmatched. The CDR3 is CAISLTGNYGYTF. The CDR3 DNA reads as TGTGCCATCAGCCTGACAGGGAACTATGGCTACACCTTC.

Ten or more counts support this clonotype. This chain connects TRBV19 to TRBJ1-5, with D possibly being TRBD1 (6 bases). V shed 3 bases and J shed 0 bases, with 12 bases lying between them. Germline loops: CDR1 LNHDA, CDR2 SQIVND (reference sequence). The CDR3 covers 16 residues. The CDR3 loop is CASSMGGGRSNQPQHF. In nucleotides, the CDR3 is TGTGCCAGTAGTATGGGGGGCGGGCGTAGCAATCAGCCCCAGCATTTT.

This clonotype was observed a few times. The chain combines TRBV12-3 or TRBV12-4 with TRBJ1-1, with a possible D match to TRBD1 (5 bases). CDR3 size: 12 residues. V shed 5 bases and J shed 7 bases, with 11 bases lying between them. The CDR3 DNA sequence: TGTGCCAGCAGTCGAGGGGCGGATGAAGCTTTCTTT. This gives the protein CASSRGADEAFF.

This clonotype occurred a few times. The chain combines TRBV6-5 with TRBJ1-1; D is unclear. Trimming stripped 6 bases from V and 2 bases from J, with 10 bases between. The CDR3 is 13 residues long. The germline CDR1 and CDR2 sequences are MNHEY and SVGAGI. CDR3 residues: CASRRTKNTEAFF. The CDR3 coding sequence is TGTGCCAGCAGGAGGACGAAAAACACTGAAGCTTTCTTT.

Ten or more counts support this clonotype. V usage is TRBV10-3 and J usage is TRBJ1-2, with D unresolved. This CDR3 contains 14 residues. V gave up 6 bases and J gave up 6 bases, with 17 bases separating them. CDR1 is ENHRY, CDR2 SYGVKD, per germline. The CDR3, as DNA: TGTGCCATCAGGGACTGGGTTTTGGACGATGGCTACACCTTC. Residues: CAIRDWVLDDGYTF.

This clonotype was seen a few times. The genes are TRBV5-1 and TRBJ1-1; 10 nucleotides agree with TRBD1. The length of the CDR3 is 15 residues. Trimming cost V 4 bases and J 4 bases; bases outside gene matches: 7. Per germline, CDR1 SGHRS and CDR2 YFSETQ. The CDR3 protein is CASSPSTGGGTEAFF. For the CDR3, the DNA is TGCGCCAGCAGCCCATCGACAGGGGGCGGCACTGAAGCTTTCTTT. Full variable domain (remainder filled in from reference TRBV5-1 and TRBJ1-1): KAGVTQTPRYLIKTRGQQVTLSCSPISGHRSVSWYQQTPGQGLQFLFEYFSETQRNKGNFPGRFSGRQFSNSRSEMNVSTLELGDSALYLCASSPSTGGGTEAFFGQGTRLTVV.

This clonotype has ten or more counts. A read error may account for a junction end that differs from germline. The V gene is TRBV2, the J gene TRBJ1-2, with D hard to call. The CDR3 covers 13 residues. Germline values: CDR1 SNHLY, CDR2 FYNNEI. The CDR3 region is CASSESVEDCALF. As DNA, the CDR3 is TGTGCCAGCAGTGAATCGGTAGAGGATTGTGCCCTCTTC.

The chain employs TRBV6-6 and TRBJ1-1; D may be TRBD1 (5 bases). The germline V gene has CDR1 MNHNY and CDR2 SVGAGI (reference sequence). With 7 bases removed from V and 5 bases from J, the gap between germline ends came to 20 bases. The CDR3 is 15 residues long. CDR3 loop: CASTDGGGDRTEAFF. Written as DNA, the CDR3 is TGTGCCAGCACCGATGGGGGTGGGGATCGGACTGAAGCTTTCTTT.

The chain combines TRBV28 with TRBJ2-5, with D possibly being TRBD2 (7 bases). This CDR3 is 16 amino acids long. Trimming removed 6 bases from V and 1 base from J, with 18 bases in between. Germline V gene data show CDR1 as MDHEN and CDR2 as SYDVKM. The CDR3 region is CASRDGGKGGQETQYF. CDR3 in DNA: TGTGCCAGCAGAGACGGGGGGAAAGGGGGCCAAGAGACCCAGTACTTC.